In its sample, the clone carrying this T cell receptor (beta chain) was seen once. Its antigen remains unknown. V was trimmed by 3 bases and J by 4 bases, leaving 7 bases between them. This CDR3 has 13 residues. The sample is drawn from a study of T cell responses to AZD1222 COVID-19 vaccine. This table comes from immunoSEQ multiplex PCR, and its TCRdb copy is limited to in-frame clones, with some not included. The sample lists roughly 130,000 clones, 91% occurring once. General study findings and limits: Within unmutated variant regions lay the reported targets of nearly half of spike-specific TCRs. Sampling captured repertoires only after the peak T cell response. Vaccine-related CD4 TCRs covered spike, predominating at 160-218 and 743-854. White British donors predominated, females outnumbered males, and clonal diversity was possibly underestimated.

Source: peripheral blood, taken on day 0 of AZD1222 vaccination. The clonotype comes from an adult in good health. This chain uses TRBV12-3 or TRBV12-4 with TRBJ1-5, with D hard to call. As DNA, the CDR3 is TGTGCCAGCAGTTTTCGGCCGAATCAGCCCCAGCATTTT. Protein product: CASSFRPNQPQHF.